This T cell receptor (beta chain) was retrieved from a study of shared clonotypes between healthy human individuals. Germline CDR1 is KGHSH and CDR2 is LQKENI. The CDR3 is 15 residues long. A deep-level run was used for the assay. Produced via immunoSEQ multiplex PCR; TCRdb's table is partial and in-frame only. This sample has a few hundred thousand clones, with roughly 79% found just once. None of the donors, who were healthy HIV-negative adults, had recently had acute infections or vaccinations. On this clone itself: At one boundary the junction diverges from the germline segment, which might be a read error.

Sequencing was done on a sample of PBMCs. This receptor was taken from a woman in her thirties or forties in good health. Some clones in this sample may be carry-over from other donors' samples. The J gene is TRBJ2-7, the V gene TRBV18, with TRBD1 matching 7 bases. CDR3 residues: CASSPQGVNSCEQYF. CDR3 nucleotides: TGTGCCAGCTCACCGCAGGGGGTTAACTCCTGCGAGCAGTACTTC.